This T cell receptor (beta chain) was documented in a study of OX40 agonist ivuxolimab in advanced cancers. Looking at the study overall: It was ivuxolimab, an agonistic anti-OX40 (CD134) antibody, that patients were treated with. Prior checkpoint blockade (anti-PD-1, anti-PD-L1 or anti-CTLA-4) was permitted; 40% had it.

This clone is a singleton in its sample. Its antigen is as yet unknown. Only in-frame clones appear in the TCRdb table, and some are missing; sequencing was by immunoSEQ multiplex PCR. The sample lists some 72,000 clones, 80% to 95% seen once, with roughly 0.56% in the top ten. Findings and limits, study-wide: The study found that CD8+ T cells averaged more expanded clones than CD4+.

This CDR3 spans 15 amino acids. CDR1 is SEHNR, CDR2 FQNEAQ, per germline (reference sequence). V lost 0 bases, J lost 0 bases, and 7 bases lay in between. The sample in question was CD4+ or CD8+ T cells sorted from blood, obtained in a trial of the OX40 agonist ivuxolimab. V is TRBV7-9 and J is TRBJ2-3; possibly TRBD2 for D (5 bases). The TCR was taken from an adult with an advanced solid tumor such as melanoma, head and neck, liver or kidney cancer. CDR3 in DNA: TGTGCCAGCAGCTTAGCGGGCGGGAGCACAGATACGCAGTATTTT. It translates to CASSLAGGSTDTQYF. Based on the CDR3 plus reference TRBV7-9 and TRBJ2-3, the full variable domain is DTGVSQNPRHKITKRGQNVTFRCDPISEHNRLYWYRQTLGQGPEFLTYFQNEAQLEKSRLLSDRFSAERPKGSFSTLEIQRTEQGDSAMYLCASSLAGGSTDTQYFGPGTRLTVL.